Below are 25 T cell receptor beta chains sequenced from a single sample in a study of shared clonotypes between healthy human individuals. Repertoires were generated with immunoSEQ multiplex PCR, while TCRdb's copy carries only in-frame clones and drops some. The sample contains 2 million to 2.5 million clones, approximately 90% of which appear only once. The sequencing input was naive CD4+ T cells from PBMCs. Subset noted: CD45RA+ positively selected. These receptors came from a man in his late teens or twenties in good health. Some clones in this sample may be carry-over from other donors' samples.

This chain connects TRBV28 to TRBJ1-4; D ambiguous. Trimming took 3 bases from V and 4 from J, leaving 9 bases between them. Germline loops: CDR1 MDHEN, CDR2 SYDVKM. CDR3 length equals 14 residues. The CDR3, as DNA: TGTGCCAGCAGTTTCGCCAGGAGTAATGAAAAACTGTTTTTT. It encodes CASSFARSNEKLFF.

The rearrangement joins TRBV27 to TRBJ2-7, with a tentative D call TRBD2 (6 bases). The ends were cut back, 4 bases at V and 3 bases at J, with 13 bases in the middle. This CDR3 contains 14 residues. The germline CDR1 and CDR2 sequences are MNHEY and SMNVEV (reference sequence). CDR3 residues: CASSSWEENYEQYF. The CDR3 DNA is TGTGCCAGCAGTTCGTGGGAGGAGAACTACGAGCAGTACTTC.

The chain couples TRBV29-1 to TRBJ1-1; no clear D. The CDR3 is made up of 15 amino acids. Per germline, CDR1 SQVTM and CDR2 ANQGSEA. Deletions cut 1 base from V and 1 base from J, with 13 bases between. CDR3 sequence: CSVEVRRHENTEAFF. DNA for the CDR3: TGCAGCGTTGAAGTGAGGCGACACGAGAACACTGAAGCTTTCTTT.

The chain employs TRBV6-5 and TRBJ2-1; D could derive from TRBD1 or TRBD2 (5 bases each). In germline, CDR1 is MNHEY, CDR2 SVGAGI. V was pared by 8 bases and J by 4 bases, with 15 bases between. The CDR3 sequence is 14 residues long. CDR3 loop: CASGRGLAYNEQFF. The CDR3 DNA sequence: TGTGCCAGCGGTCGGGGCTTGGCGTACAATGAGCAGTTCTTC.

The chain couples TRBV15 to TRBJ2-3; weak D call: TRBD1 (6 bases). CDR1 is LNHNV, CDR2 YYDKDF, per germline (reference sequence). The CDR3 runs 15 residues. V was shortened by 0 bases and J by 11 bases, with 18 bases between the two germline ends. The CDR3 region is CATSREVGGVSVQYF. The CDR3 nucleotides read TGTGCCACCAGCAGAGAGGTAGGGGGAGTCTCTGTGCAGTATTTT.

The chain employs TRBV7-2 and TRBJ1-2, with 9 bases that match TRBD1. This CDR3 region has 13 residues. The germline gives CDR1 SGHTA, CDR2 FQGNSA. The junction had 1 base not matched to a gene; V was cut back by 4 bases and J by 4 bases. This CDR3 is CASSWDRVYGYTF. The CDR3 DNA reads as TGTGCCAGCAGCTGGGACAGGGTCTATGGCTACACCTTC.

This clone was recorded once. Other DNA sequences from this sample encode an identical CDR3 as well. This chain connects TRBV5-4 to TRBJ2-3; 9 bases fit TRBD2. Germline-derived CDR1 and CDR2 are SGHNT and YYREEE (reference sequence). There are 15 residues in the CDR3. V was clipped by 2 bases and J by 1 base; unmatched bases: 2. CDR3: CASSLRLAGTDTQYF. CDR3 nucleotides: TGTGCCAGCAGCTTACGACTAGCGGGCACAGATACGCAGTATTTT. Supplemented by reference TRBV5-4 and TRBJ2-3, the full variable domain reads ETGVTQSPTHLIKTRGQQVTLRCSSQSGHNTVSWYQQALGQGPQFIFQYYREEENGRGNFPPRFSGLQFPNYSSELNVNALELDDSALYLCASSLRLAGTDTQYFGPGTRLTVL.

This clone was observed a few times. The J gene is TRBJ1-5, the V gene TRBV2; D is ambiguous. Germline values: CDR1 SNHLY, CDR2 FYNNEI. Trimming took 11 bases from V and 9 from J, leaving 14 bases between them. The CDR3 length is 11 residues. The chain's CDR3 is CASHITPPQHF. CDR3 bases: TGTGCCTCCCATATTACTCCGCCCCAGCATTTT.

The chain uses TRBV11-2 and TRBJ1-3; TRBD1 might be the D (5 bases). Germline V gene sequence: CDR1 SGHAT, CDR2 FQNNGV. The CDR3 is 16 amino acids. V was cut by 3 bases and J by 4 bases, with 16 bases left in between. The DNA of the CDR3 is TGTGCCAGCAGCTTTAGTGGGGGGGGAGGCGGAAACACCATATATTTT. This sequence encodes CASSFSGGGGGNTIYF.

The J gene is TRBJ2-1, the V gene TRBV10-3; 9 bases are a match to TRBD1. Germline V gene data show CDR1 as ENHRY and CDR2 as SYGVKD. The CDR3 has 17 residues. The J segment lost 7 bases and the V segment lost 3 bases, leaving 13 bases of the junction unmatched. The CDR3 reads CAISDLLGQGPGNEQFF. The CDR3, as DNA: TGTGCCATCAGTGATCTGCTAGGACAGGGGCCAGGGAATGAGCAGTTCTTC.

This CDR3 is CASSTDQATYEQYF. CDR3 nucleotides: TGTGCCAGTAGTACCGATCAGGCCACCTACGAGCAGTACTTC. V gene TRBV19 combines with J gene TRBJ2-7; D remains unclear. V was shortened by 4 bases and J by 2 bases, with 12 bases between the two germline ends. The CDR3 is 14 amino acids. Germline V gene data show CDR1 as LNHDA and CDR2 as SQIVND (reference sequence).

This chain connects TRBV5-5 to TRBJ2-3, with 8 bases matching TRBD2. There are 14 residues in the CDR3. From germline, CDR1 is SGHKS and CDR2 YYEKEE (reference sequence). Losses at the gene ends were 4 bases for V and 5 bases for J; bases not matched to a gene: 6. CDR3: CASSTAGEGDTQYF. CDR3 nucleotide sequence: TGTGCCAGCAGCACAGCGGGGGAGGGAGATACGCAGTATTTT.

The DNA of the CDR3 is TGTGCCAGCAGCTTAGGCCAGCGGGAGGACCAAGAGACCCAGTACTTC. Protein sequence: CASSLGQREDQETQYF. The chain employs TRBV13 and TRBJ2-5; 9 nucleotides match TRBD2. This CDR3 has 16 amino acids. J lost 0 bases, V lost 0 bases, and 2 bases had no gene match. The V gene's germline CDR1 is PRHDT and CDR2 FYEKMQ (reference sequence).

The J gene is TRBJ2-5, the V gene TRBV5-1; perhaps TRBD1 as D (6 bases). Germline loops: CDR1 SGHRS, CDR2 YFSETQ. The ends were cut back, 2 bases at V and 0 bases at J, with 11 bases in the middle. The CDR3 spans 15 residues. The CDR3 DNA reads TGCGCCAGCAGCTTATACACAGGGTACCAAGAGACCCAGTACTTC. This translates into CASSLYTGYQETQYF. Drawing the rest from reference TRBV5-1 and TRBJ2-5, the complete variable domain is KAGVTQTPRYLIKTRGQQVTLSCSPISGHRSVSWYQQTPGQGLQFLFEYFSETQRNKGNFPGRFSGRQFSNSRSEMNVSTLELGDSALYLCASSLYTGYQETQYFGPGTRLLVL.

The chain uses TRBV5-6 and TRBJ2-5, with D unclear. Germline V CDR1 and CDR2: SGHDT, YYEEEE. CDR3 length: 14 amino acids. Trimming removed 4 bases at V and 1 base at J, with 11 bases between. The CDR3 here is CASSLTGIQETQYF. The DNA for the CDR3 is TGTGCCAGCAGCCTGACGGGTATCCAAGAGACCCAGTACTTC.

DNA for the CDR3: TGTGCCAGCAGCGTCCGGGACAGGAGACCCACAGATACGCAGTATTTT. It encodes CASSVRDRRPTDTQYF. V is TRBV5-5 and J is TRBJ2-3; 8 nucleotides match TRBD1. The CDR3 consists of 16 residues. The ends lost 4 bases at V and 2 bases at J; junction bases unmatched: 9. CDR1 is SGHKS and CDR2 is YYEKEE in the germline V gene (reference sequence).

The chain is built from TRBV11-2 and TRBJ2-1; 9 bases are a match to TRBD2. The junction had 13 bases not matched to a gene; V was cut back by 1 base and J by 6 bases. This CDR3 comprises 18 residues. Germline CDR1 SGHAT, CDR2 FQNNGV. CDR3 sequence (DNA): TGTGCCAGCAGCTTAGGTCAGAGGTCGGGACTAGCAGTCAATGAGCAGTTCTTC. Protein product: CASSLGQRSGLAVNEQFF.

As to this clone: The same CDR3 is also encoded by other DNA sequences in this sample. The chain links TRBV5-6 to TRBJ2-5; TRBD2 is a possible D gene (5 bases). Germline-derived CDR1 and CDR2 are SGHDT and YYEEEE. The V gene lost 1 base and the J gene lost 2 bases, with 6 bases spanning the gap. The CDR3 sequence is 13 residues long. CDR3 in DNA: TGTGCCAGCAGCTTGCGGGATCAAGAGACCCAGTACTTC. It is translated as CASSLRDQETQYF.

The chain employs TRBV11-1 and TRBJ2-7, with D perhaps matching TRBD1 or TRBD2 (5 bases each). Germline V CDR1 and CDR2: SGHAT, FQDESV (reference sequence). This CDR3 spans 16 amino acids. V gave up 2 bases and J gave up 0 bases, with 14 bases separating them. CDR3 nucleotide sequence: TGTGCCAGCAGCTTATTGGGGACGGAGAGCTCCTACGAGCAGTACTTC. The encoded protein is CASSLLGTESSYEQYF. Looking up the rest from reference TRBV11-1 and TRBJ2-7 gives the full variable domain: EAEVAQSPRYKITEKSQAVAFWCDPISGHATLYWYRQILGQGPELLVQFQDESVVDDSQLPKDRFSAERLKGVDSTLKIQPAELGDSAMYLCASSLLGTESSYEQYFGPGTRLTVT.

V is TRBV6-5 and J is TRBJ2-7, with D possibly TRBD2 on 5 matching bases. Per germline, CDR1 MNHEY and CDR2 SVGAGI. The ends were cut back, 6 bases at V and 4 bases at J, with 19 bases in the middle. CDR3 size: 15 residues. CDR3 DNA: TGTGCCAGCAGAAGTACTAGTGCTGTTGGGTACGAGCAGTACTTC. Its translation is CASRSTSAVGYEQYF.

J is TRBJ2-1 and V is TRBV15; D gene ambiguous. The CDR3 is 14 amino acids. Germline CDR1 LNHNV, CDR2 YYDKDF (reference sequence). V lost 4 bases and J lost 7, with 14 bases in between. CDR3 amino acids: CATSNGPFGNEQFF. The CDR3 DNA reads as TGTGCCACCAGCAACGGACCCTTCGGGAATGAGCAGTTCTTC.

V and J are TRBV29-1 and TRBJ2-1; 9 positions agree with TRBD2. The CDR3 length is 14 residues. Germline CDR1 SQVTM, CDR2 ANQGSEA. Trimming cost V 5 bases and J 8 bases; bases outside gene matches: 10. The CDR3 region is CSVFSGSFLDEQFF. The CDR3 coding sequence is TGCAGCGTTTTTAGCGGGAGTTTTCTCGATGAGCAGTTCTTC.

This sequence joins TRBV7-9 and TRBJ2-1; 10 positions agree with TRBD2. The germline CDR1 and CDR2 sequences are SEHNR and FQNEAQ (reference sequence). Unmatched junction bases numbered 16, after V lost 5 bases and J lost 9 bases. The CDR3 runs to 17 residues. The CDR3 reads CASSDLLRLAGMGEQFF. The CDR3 nucleotides are TGTGCCAGCAGCGACCTCCTGAGACTAGCGGGTATGGGTGAGCAGTTCTTC.

The genes are TRBV28 and TRBJ1-1; unclear D gene. CDR1 is MDHEN, CDR2 SYDVKM, per germline. The CDR3 covers 14 residues. V lost 8 bases, J lost 3 bases, and 16 bases lay in between. CDR3 region: CASRMAVRDTEAFF. In DNA form, the CDR3 reads TGTGCCAGCCGAATGGCCGTAAGGGACACTGAAGCTTTCTTT.

The chain couples TRBV7-3 to TRBJ2-1; D ambiguous. Germline CDR1 and CDR2: SGHTA and FQGTGA. The CDR3 totals 15 residues. Trimming removed 2 bases at V and 4 bases at J, with 12 bases between. The DNA of the CDR3 is TGTGCCAGCAGCTTAGACGTTGGGCAGTACAATGAGCAGTTCTTC. This sequence encodes CASSLDVGQYNEQFF.